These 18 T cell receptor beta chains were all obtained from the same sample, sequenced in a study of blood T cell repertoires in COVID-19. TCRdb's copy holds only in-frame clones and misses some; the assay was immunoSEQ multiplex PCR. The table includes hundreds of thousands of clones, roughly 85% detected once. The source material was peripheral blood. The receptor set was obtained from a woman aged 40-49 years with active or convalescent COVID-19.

The CDR3 region is CASSLTHSGYTF. The CDR3, as DNA: TGTGCCAGCAGTTTGACTCATAGTGGCTACACCTTC. The J gene is TRBJ1-2, the V gene TRBV12-3 or TRBV12-4; D unresolved. V lost 3 bases and J lost 7, with 9 bases in between. The CDR3 spans 12 residues.

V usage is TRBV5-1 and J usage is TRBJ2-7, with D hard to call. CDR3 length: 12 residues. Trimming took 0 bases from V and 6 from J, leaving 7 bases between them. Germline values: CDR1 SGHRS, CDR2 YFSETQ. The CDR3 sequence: CASSLAGFEQYF. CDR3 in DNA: TGCGCCAGCAGCTTGGCAGGTTTCGAGCAGTACTTC. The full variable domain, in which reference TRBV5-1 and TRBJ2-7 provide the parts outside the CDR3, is KAGVTQTPRYLIKTRGQQVTLSCSPISGHRSVSWYQQTPGQGLQFLFEYFSETQRNKGNFPGRFSGRQFSNSRSEMNVSTLELGDSALYLCASSLAGFEQYFGPGTRLTVT.

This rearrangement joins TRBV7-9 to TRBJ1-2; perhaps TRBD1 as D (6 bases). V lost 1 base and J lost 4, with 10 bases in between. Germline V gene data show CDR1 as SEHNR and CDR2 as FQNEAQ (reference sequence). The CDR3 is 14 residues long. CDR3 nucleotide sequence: TGTGCCAGCAGCTTAGGGACAGCCCGCTATGGCTACACCTTC. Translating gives CASSLGTARYGYTF.

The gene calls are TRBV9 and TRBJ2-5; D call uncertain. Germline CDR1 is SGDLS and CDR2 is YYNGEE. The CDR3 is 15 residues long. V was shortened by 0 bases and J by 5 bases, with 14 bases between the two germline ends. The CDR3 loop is CASSVVGDGRETQYF. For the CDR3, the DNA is TGTGCCAGCAGCGTAGTTGGAGATGGAAGGGAGACCCAGTACTTC.

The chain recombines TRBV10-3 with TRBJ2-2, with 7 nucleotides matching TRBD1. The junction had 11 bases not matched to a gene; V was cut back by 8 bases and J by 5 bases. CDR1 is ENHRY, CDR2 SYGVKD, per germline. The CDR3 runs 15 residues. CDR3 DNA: TGTGCCATCGCCGAACAGGGGTTGTTAACCGGGGAGCTGTTTTTT. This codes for CAIAEQGLLTGELFF.

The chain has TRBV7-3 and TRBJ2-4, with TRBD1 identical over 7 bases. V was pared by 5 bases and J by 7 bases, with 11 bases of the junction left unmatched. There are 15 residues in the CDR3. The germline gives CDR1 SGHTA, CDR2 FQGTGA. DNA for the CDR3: TGTGCCAGCAGCGCCCAACCGGGACAGAGGAACATTCAGTACTTC. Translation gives CASSAQPGQRNIQYF.

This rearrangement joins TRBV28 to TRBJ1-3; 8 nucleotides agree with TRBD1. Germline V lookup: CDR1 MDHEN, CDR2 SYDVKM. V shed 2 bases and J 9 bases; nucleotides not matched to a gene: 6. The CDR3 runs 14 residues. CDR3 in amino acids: CASSLEQGGITIYF. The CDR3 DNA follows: TGTGCCAGCAGTTTAGAACAGGGGGGGATCACCATATATTTT. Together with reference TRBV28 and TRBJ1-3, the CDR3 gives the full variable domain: DVKVTQSSRYLVKRTGEKVFLECVQDMDHENMFWYRQDPGLGLRLIYFSYDVKMKEKGDIPEGYSVSREKKERFSLILESASTNQTSMYLCASSLEQGGITIYFGEGSWLTVV.

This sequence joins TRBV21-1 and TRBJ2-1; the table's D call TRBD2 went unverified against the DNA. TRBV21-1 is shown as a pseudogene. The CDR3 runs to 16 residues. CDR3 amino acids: CASSKASGGPYNEQFF. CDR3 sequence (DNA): TGTGCCAGCAGCAAAGCGTCGGGAGGGCCCTACAATGAGCAGTTCTTC.

CDR3 DNA: TGTGCCAGCAGCCACGCGACTAGCTCCTCCTACAATGAGCAGTTCTTC. Amino acids: CASSHATSSSYNEQFF. The chain carries TRBV4-2 and TRBJ2-1, with 7 bases aligning to TRBD2. J was trimmed by 0 bases and V by 3 bases; bases with no gene match: 5. CDR3 size: 16 residues. Germline V gene sequence: CDR1 LGHNA, CDR2 YNFKEQ.

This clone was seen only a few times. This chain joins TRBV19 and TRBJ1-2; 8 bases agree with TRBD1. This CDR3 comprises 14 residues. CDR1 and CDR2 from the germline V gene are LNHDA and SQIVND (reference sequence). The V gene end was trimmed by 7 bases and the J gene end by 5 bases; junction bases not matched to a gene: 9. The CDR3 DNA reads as TGTGCCAGTACCCAACAGGGGGGAACTTATGGCTACACCTTC. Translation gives CASTQQGGTYGYTF.

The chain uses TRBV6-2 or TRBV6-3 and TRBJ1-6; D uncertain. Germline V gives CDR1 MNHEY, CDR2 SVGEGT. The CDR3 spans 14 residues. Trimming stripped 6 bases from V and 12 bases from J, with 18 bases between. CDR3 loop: CASSSEEQTGPLHF. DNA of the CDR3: TGTGCCAGCAGCTCCGAAGAACAAACGGGACCCCTCCACTTT.

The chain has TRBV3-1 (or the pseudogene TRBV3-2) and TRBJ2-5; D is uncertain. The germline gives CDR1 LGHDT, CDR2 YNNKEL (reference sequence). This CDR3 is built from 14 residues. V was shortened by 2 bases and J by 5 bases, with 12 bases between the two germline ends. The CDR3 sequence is CASSQSRDGETQYF. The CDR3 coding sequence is TGTGCCAGCAGCCAATCTAGAGACGGGGAGACCCAGTACTTC.

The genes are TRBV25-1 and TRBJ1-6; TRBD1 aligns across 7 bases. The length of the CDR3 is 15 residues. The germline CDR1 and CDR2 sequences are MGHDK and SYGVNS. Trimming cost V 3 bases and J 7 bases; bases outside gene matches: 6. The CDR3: CASSETSGGNSPLHF. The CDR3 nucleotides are TGTGCCAGCAGTGAGACTTCAGGGGGGAATTCACCCCTCCACTTT.

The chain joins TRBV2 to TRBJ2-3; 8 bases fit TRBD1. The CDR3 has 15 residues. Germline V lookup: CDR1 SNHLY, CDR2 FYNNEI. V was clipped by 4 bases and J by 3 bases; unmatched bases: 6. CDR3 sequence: CASSGGRGRTDTQYF. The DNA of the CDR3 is TGTGCCAGCAGTGGCGGCAGGGGGCGGACAGATACGCAGTATTTT.

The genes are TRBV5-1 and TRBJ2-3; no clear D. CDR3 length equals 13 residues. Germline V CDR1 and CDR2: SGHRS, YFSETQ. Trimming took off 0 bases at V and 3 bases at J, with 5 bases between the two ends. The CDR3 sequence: CASSLAQTDTQYF. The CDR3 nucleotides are TGCGCCAGCAGCTTGGCCCAGACAGATACGCAGTATTTT.

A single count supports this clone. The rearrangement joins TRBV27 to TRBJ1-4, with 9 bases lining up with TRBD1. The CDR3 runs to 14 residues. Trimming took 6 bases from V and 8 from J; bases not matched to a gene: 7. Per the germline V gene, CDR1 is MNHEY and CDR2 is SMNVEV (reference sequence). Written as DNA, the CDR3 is TGTGCCAGCAGCGGGACAGGGAAGGACGAAAAACTGTTTTTT. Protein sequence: CASSGTGKDEKLFF.

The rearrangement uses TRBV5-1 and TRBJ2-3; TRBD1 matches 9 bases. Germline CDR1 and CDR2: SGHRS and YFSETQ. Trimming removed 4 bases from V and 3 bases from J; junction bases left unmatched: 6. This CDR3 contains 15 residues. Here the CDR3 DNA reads TGCGCCAGCAGCCCGGGACAGGGAGGAACAGATACGCAGTATTTT. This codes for CASSPGQGGTDTQYF.

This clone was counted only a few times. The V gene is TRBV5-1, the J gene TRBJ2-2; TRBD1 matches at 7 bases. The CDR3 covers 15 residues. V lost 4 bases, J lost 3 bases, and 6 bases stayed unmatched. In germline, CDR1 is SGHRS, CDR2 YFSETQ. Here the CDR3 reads CASSVQGTHTGELFF. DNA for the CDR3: TGCGCCAGCAGCGTACAGGGGACCCACACCGGGGAGCTGTTTTTT.